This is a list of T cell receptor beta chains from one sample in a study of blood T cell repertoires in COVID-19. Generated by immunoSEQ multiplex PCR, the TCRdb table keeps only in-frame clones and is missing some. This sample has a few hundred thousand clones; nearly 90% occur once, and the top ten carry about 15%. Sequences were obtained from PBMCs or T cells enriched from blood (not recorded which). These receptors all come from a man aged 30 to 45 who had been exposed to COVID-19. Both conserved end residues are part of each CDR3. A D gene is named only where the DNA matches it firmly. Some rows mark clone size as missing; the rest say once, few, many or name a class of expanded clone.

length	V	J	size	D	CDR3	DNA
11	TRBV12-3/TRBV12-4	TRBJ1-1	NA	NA	CASSPGSEAFF	TGTGCCAGCAGTCCGGGGTCTGAAGCTTTCTTT
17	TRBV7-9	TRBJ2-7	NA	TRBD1	CASSLGTGKVIGYEQYF	TGTGCCAGCAGCTTGGGGACAGGGAAGGTGATAGGATACGAGCAGTACTTC
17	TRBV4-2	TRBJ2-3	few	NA	CASSQEGGLGSTDTQYF	TGTGCCAGCAGCCAAGAGGGGGGACTGGGGAGCACAGATACGCAGTATTTT
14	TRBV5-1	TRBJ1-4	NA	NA	CASSPGGGEEKLFF	TGCGCCAGCAGCCCCGGAGGAGGGGAGGAAAAACTGTTTTTT
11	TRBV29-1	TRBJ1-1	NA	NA	CSVASGTEAFF	TGCAGCGTCGCATCGGGTACTGAAGCTTTCTTT
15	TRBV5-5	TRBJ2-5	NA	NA	CASSPGEGRQETQYF	TGTGCCAGCAGCCCTGGTGAGGGTCGTCAAGAGACCCAGTACTTC
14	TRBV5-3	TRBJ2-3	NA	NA	CARSNLDCTDTQYF	TGTGCCAGAAGCAACCTAGACTGCACAGATACGCAGTATTTT
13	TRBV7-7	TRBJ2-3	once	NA	CASSLQALDTQYF	TGTGCCAGCAGCTTACAGGCTTTAGATACGCAGTATTTT
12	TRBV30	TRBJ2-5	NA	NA	CAWRDSRETQYF	TGTGCCTGGAGGGACTCGCGTGAGACCCAGTACTTC
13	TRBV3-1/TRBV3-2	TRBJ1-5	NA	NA	CASSPPGGQPQHF	TGTGCCAGCAGCCCCCCCGGAGGACAGCCCCAGCATTTT
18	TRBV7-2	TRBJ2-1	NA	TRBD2	CASSLAGTSGGVMREQFF	TGTGCCAGCAGCTTAGCTGGGACTAGCGGGGGGGTAATGAGGGAGCAGTTCTTC
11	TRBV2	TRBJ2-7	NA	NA	CAFGAGYEQYF	TGTGCTTTCGGTGCTGGCTACGAGCAGTACTTC
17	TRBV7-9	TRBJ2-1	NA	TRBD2	CASNGELAGGPYNEQFF	TGTGCCAGCAATGGTGAACTAGCGGGGGGACCCTACAATGAGCAGTTCTTC
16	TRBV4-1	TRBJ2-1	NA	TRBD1	CASSQDDRGSLNEQFF	TGCGCCAGCAGCCAAGACGACAGGGGAAGTTTGAATGAGCAGTTCTTC
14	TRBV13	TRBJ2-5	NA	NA	CASSPQGTKETQYF	TGTGCCAGCTCCCCCCAGGGAACCAAAGAGACCCAGTACTTC
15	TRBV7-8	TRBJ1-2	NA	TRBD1	CASSLRRTGDYGYTF	TGTGCCAGCAGCTTACGGAGGACAGGAGACTATGGCTACACCTTC
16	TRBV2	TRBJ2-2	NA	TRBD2	CASSLLAGTNTGELFF	TGTGCCAGCAGTTTATTAGCGGGGACTAACACCGGGGAGCTGTTTTTT
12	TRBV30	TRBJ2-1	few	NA	CAWSLAYNEQFF	TGTGCCTGGAGTCTGGCATACAATGAGCAGTTCTTC
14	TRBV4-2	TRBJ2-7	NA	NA	CASSQAGAKDEQYF	TGTGCCAGCAGCCAAGCTGGGGCGAAAGACGAGCAGTACTTC
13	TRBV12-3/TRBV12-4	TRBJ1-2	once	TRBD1	CASSLTGGYGYTF	TGTGCCAGCAGTTTAACAGGGGGCTATGGCTACACCTTC
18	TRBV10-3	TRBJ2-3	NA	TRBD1	CAISGTGNIPVSTDTQYF	TGTGCCATCAGTGGGACAGGGAATATTCCCGTTAGCACAGATACGCAGTATTTT
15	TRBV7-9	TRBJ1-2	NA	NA	CASSPSPGLPYGYTF	TGTGCCAGCAGCCCATCTCCTGGGCTTCCCTATGGCTACACCTTC
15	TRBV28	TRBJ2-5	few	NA	CASSMLIGYQETQYF	TGTGCCAGCAGCATGTTAATCGGGTACCAAGAGACCCAGTACTTC
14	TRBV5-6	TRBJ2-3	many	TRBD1	CASSTGQGTDTQYF	TGTGCCAGCAGCACTGGACAGGGCACAGATACGCAGTATTTT
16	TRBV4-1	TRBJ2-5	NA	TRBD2	CASSQMFRGGLETQYF	TGCGCCAGCAGCCAAATGTTCCGGGGGGGCCTGGAGACCCAGTACTTC
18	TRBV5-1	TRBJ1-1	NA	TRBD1	CASSPRTGEHLMNTEAFF	TGCGCCAGCAGCCCGAGGACAGGGGAGCACCTCATGAACACTGAAGCTTTCTTT
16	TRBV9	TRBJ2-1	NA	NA	CASSVQDTSSYNEQFF	TGTGCCAGCAGCGTTCAGGACACCAGCTCCTACAATGAGCAGTTCTTC
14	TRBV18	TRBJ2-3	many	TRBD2	CASSLGTRTDTQYF	TGTGCCAGCTCACTTGGGACTAGAACAGATACGCAGTATTTT
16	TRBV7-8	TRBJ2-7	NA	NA	CASSPPTQGWSYEQYF	TGTGCCAGCAGCCCCCCCACCCAGGGGTGGTCCTACGAGCAGTACTTC
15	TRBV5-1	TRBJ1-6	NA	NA	CASSEQSSYNSPLHF	TGCGCCAGCAGCGAACAGAGCTCCTATAATTCACCCCTCCACTTT
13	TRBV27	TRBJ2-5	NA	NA	CASSRDSQETQYF	TGTGCCAGCAGCCGGGACTCACAAGAGACCCAGTACTTC
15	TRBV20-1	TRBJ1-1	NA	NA	CSASPAEQLNTEAFF	TGCAGTGCTAGTCCTGCAGAACAGCTAAACACTGAAGCTTTCTTT
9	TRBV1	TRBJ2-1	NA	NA	CTSSLWQFF	TGCACCAGCAGCCTATGGCAGTTCTTC
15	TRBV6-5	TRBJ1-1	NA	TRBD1	CASSYRDRANTEAFF	TGTGCCAGCAGTTACCGGGACAGGGCCAACACTGAAGCTTTCTTT
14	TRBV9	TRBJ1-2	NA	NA	CASSSRDTNYGYTF	TGTGCCAGCAGCTCGAGGGACACCAACTATGGCTACACCTTC
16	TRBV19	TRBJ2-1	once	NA	CASSPSSRSDRDEQFF	TGTGCCAGTAGCCCATCCTCCCGGTCCGACCGGGATGAGCAGTTCTTC
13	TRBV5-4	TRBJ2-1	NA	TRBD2	CASTRRGGYEQFF	TGTGCCAGCACCCGGCGGGGGGGCTATGAGCAGTTCTTC
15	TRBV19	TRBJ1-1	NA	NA	CASSIGFQGTTEAFF	TGTGCCAGTAGTATCGGCTTTCAGGGGACCACTGAAGCTTTCTTT
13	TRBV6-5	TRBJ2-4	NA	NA	CASKGNPGNIQYF	TGTGCCAGCAAAGGAAACCCGGGTAACATTCAGTACTTC
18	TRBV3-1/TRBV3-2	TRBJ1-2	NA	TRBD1	CASSPTIDRGPSNYGYTF	TGTGCCAGCAGCCCTACCATTGACAGGGGCCCTTCTAACTATGGCTACACCTTC
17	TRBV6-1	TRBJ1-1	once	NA	CASSEVGGGRRYTEAFF	TGTGCCAGCAGTGAAGTCGGCGGGGGGCGTAGGTACACTGAAGCTTTCTTT
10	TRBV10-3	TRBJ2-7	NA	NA	CALFGYEQYF	TGTGCCTTATTCGGCTACGAGCAGTACTTC
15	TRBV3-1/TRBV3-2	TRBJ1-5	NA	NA	CASSRGVESNQPQHF	TGTGCCAGCTCTCGGGGGGTCGAGAGCAATCAGCCCCAGCATTTT
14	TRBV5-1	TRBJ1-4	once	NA	CASRAGPEEEKLFF	TGCGCCAGCAGGGCGGGTCCCGAAGAAGAAAAACTGTTTTTT
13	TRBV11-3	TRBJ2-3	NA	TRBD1	CASSPQGADTQYF	TGTGCCAGCAGCCCTCAGGGGGCAGATACGCAGTATTTT
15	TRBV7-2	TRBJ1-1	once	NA	CASSPHAEGDTEAFF	TGTGCCAGCAGCCCCCACGCGGAGGGAGACACTGAAGCTTTCTTT
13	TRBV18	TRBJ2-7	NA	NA	CASSRSAADEQYF	TGTGCCAGCTCACGGTCCGCGGCAGACGAGCAGTACTTC
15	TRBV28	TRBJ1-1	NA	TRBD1	CASSTGTGGWTEAFF	TGTGCCAGCAGCACCGGGACAGGGGGCTGGACTGAAGCTTTCTTT
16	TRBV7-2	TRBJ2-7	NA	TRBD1	CASSLVNRGWGYEQYF	TGTGCCAGCAGCTTAGTGAACAGGGGCTGGGGCTACGAGCAGTACTTC
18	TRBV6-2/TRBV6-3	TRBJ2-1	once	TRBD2	CASSYLSDGGGDYNEQFF	TGTGCCAGCAGTTATCTCTCAGATGGGGGAGGGGACTACAATGAGCAGTTCTTC
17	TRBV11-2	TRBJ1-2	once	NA	CASSSIKRDTVNYGYTF	TGTGCCAGCAGCTCCATCAAACGGGACACAGTTAACTATGGCTACACCTTC
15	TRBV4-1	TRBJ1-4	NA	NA	CASSLRGGREEKLFF	TGCGCCAGCAGCTTGCGAGGGGGGAGGGAGGAAAAACTGTTTTTT
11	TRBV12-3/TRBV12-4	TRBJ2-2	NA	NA	CASSGPTELFF	TGTGCCAGCAGTGGGCCAACGGAGCTGTTTTTT